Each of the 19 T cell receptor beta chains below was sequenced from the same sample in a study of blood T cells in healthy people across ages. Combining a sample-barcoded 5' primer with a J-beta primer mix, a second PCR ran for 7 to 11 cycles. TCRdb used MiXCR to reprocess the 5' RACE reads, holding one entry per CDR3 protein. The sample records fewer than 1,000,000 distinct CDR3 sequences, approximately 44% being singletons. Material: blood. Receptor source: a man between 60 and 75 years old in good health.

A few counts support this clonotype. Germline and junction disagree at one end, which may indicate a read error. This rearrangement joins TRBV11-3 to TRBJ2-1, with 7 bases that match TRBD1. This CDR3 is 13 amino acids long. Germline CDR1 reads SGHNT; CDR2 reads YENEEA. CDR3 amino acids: CASSLDRADEQFF. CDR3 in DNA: TGTGCCAGCAGCCTAGACAGGGCCGATGAGCAGTTCTTC.

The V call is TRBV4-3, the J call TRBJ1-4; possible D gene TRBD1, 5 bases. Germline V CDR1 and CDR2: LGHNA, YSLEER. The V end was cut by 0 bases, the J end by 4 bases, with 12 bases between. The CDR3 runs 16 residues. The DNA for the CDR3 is TGCGCCAGCAGCCAAGATCCGACGCAGGGTAATGAAAAACTGTTTTTT. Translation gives CASSQDPTQGNEKLFF.

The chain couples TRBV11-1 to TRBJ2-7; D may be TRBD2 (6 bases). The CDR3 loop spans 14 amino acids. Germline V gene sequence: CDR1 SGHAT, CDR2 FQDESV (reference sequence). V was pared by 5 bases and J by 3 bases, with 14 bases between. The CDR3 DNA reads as TGTGCCAGCAGCGAAACGGGAGCCCTCTACGAGCAGTACTTC. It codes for CASSETGALYEQYF.

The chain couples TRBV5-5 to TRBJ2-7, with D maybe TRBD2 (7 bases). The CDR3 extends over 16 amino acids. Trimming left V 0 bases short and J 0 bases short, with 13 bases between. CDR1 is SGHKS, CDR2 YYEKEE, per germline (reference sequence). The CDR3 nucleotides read TGTGCCAGCAGCTTGGCCGGAGGGGGGGTCTCCTACGAGCAGTACTTC. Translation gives CASSLAGGGVSYEQYF.

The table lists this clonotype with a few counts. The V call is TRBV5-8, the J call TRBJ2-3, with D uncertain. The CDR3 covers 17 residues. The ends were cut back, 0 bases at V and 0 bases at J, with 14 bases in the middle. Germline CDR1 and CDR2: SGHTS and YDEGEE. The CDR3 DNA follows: TGTGCCAGCAGCTTGGCTAGGCTAGACCTAAGCACAGATACGCAGTATTTT. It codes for CASSLARLDLSTDTQYF.

CDR3 DNA sequence: TGCAGTGCTAGAGAGTGGGGTTCCTACAATGAGCAGTTCTTC. Its translation: CSAREWGSYNEQFF. The J gene is TRBJ2-1, the V gene TRBV20-1; D gene ambiguous. The V and J ends lost 0 bases and 1 base respectively, with 7 bases between them. Germline V gene lookup returns CDR1 DFQATT and CDR2 SNEGSKA (reference sequence). This CDR3 has 14 residues.

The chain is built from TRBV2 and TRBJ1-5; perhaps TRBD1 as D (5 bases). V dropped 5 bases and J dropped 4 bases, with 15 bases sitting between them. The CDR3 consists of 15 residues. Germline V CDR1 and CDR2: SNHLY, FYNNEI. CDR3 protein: CASSHSGISNQPQHF. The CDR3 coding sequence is TGTGCCAGCAGTCATTCAGGGATATCAAATCAGCCCCAGCATTTT.

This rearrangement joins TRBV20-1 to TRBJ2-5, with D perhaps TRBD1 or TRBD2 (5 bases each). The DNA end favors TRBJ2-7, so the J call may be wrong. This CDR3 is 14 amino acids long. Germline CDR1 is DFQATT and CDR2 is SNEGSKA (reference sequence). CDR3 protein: CSASRDQGVYEQYF. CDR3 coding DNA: TGCAGTGCTAGTCGGGACCAAGGCGTATACGAGCAGTACTTC.

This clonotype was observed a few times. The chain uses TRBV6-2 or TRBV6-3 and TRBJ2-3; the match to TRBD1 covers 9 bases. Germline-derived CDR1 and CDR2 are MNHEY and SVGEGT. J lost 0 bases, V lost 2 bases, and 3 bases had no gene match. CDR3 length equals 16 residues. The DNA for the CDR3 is TGTGCCAGCAGTTACCGGACAGGGGCTAGCACAGATACGCAGTATTTT. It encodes CASSYRTGASTDTQYF.

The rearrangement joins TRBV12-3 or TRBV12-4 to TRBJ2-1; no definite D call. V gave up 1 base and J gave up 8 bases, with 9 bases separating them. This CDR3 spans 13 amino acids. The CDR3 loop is CASSLVLGDEQFF. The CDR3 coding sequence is TGTGCCAGCAGTTTAGTGTTAGGCGATGAGCAGTTCTTC.

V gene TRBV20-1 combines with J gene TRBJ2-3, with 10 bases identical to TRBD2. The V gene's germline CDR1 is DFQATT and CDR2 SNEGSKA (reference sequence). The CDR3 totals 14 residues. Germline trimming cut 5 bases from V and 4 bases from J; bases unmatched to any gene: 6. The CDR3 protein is CSAPQRGGADTQYF. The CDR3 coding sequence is TGCAGTGCTCCTCAGCGGGGGGGCGCAGATACGCAGTATTTT.

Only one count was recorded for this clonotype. The CDR3, as DNA: TGCGCCAGCAGCTTGAAGGGGGGCGTCTCTGGAAACACCATATATTTT. Amino acid sequence: CASSLKGGVSGNTIYF. V usage is TRBV5-1 and J usage is TRBJ1-3; D is perhaps TRBD1 (6 bases). The CDR3 spans 16 residues. Per the germline V gene, CDR1 is SGHRS and CDR2 is YFSETQ. Trimming removed 1 base at V and 0 bases at J, with 11 bases between.

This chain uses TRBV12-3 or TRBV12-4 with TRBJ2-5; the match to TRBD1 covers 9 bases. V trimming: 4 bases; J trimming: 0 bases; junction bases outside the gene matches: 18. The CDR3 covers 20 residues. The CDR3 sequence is CASSSARGTGTWGYQETQYF. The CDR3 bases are TGTGCCAGCAGTTCAGCCCGCGGGACAGGGACATGGGGGTACCAAGAGACCCAGTACTTC.

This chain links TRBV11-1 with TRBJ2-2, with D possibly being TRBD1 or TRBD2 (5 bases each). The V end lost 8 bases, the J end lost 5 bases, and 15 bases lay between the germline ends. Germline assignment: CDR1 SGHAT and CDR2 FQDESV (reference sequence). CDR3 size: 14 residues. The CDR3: CASGETEKTGELFF. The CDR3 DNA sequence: TGTGCCAGCGGGGAGACAGAAAAGACCGGGGAGCTGTTTTTT.

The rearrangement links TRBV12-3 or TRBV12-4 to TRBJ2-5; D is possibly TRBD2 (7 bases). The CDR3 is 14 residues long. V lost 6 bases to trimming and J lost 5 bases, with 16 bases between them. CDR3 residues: CASSWGGRAETQYF. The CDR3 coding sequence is TGTGCCAGCAGCTGGGGGGGGCGAGCTGAGACCCAGTACTTC.

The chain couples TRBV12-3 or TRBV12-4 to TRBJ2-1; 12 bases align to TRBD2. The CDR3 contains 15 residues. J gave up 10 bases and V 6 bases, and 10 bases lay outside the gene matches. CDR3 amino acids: CASRFFLAGGIEQFF. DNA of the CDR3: TGTGCCAGCAGGTTTTTTCTAGCGGGGGGGATCGAGCAGTTCTTC.

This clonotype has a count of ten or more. CDR3 residues: CATSRATDRGFSGANVLTF. The CDR3 nucleotides are TGTGCCACCAGCAGGGCCACCGACAGGGGGTTCTCTGGGGCCAACGTCCTGACTTTC. The chain uses TRBV15 and TRBJ2-6, with 9 positions matching TRBD1. CDR3 length equals 19 residues. V gave up 3 bases and J gave up 0 bases; unmatched junction bases: 9. Germline V lookup: CDR1 LNHNV, CDR2 YYDKDF (reference sequence). The full variable domain, rest sourced from reference TRBV15 and TRBJ2-6, is DAMVIQNPRYQVTQFGKPVTLSCSQTLNHNVMYWYQQKSSQAPKLLFHYYDKDFNNEADTPDNFQSRRPNTSFCFLDIRSPGLGDTAMYLCATSRATDRGFSGANVLTFGAGSRLTVL.

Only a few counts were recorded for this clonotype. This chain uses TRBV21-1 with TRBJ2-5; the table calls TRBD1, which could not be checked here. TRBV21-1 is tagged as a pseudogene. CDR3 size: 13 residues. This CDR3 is CATHRGQQETQYF. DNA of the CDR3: TGTGCCACTCATAGGGGACAGCAAGAGACCCAGTACTTC.

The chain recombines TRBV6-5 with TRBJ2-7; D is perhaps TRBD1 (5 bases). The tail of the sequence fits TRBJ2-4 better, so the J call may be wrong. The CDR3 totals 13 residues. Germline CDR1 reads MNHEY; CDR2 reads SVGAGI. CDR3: CASSYGAADIQYF. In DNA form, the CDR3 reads TGTGCCAGCAGTTACGGGGCGGCGGACATTCAGTACTTC.